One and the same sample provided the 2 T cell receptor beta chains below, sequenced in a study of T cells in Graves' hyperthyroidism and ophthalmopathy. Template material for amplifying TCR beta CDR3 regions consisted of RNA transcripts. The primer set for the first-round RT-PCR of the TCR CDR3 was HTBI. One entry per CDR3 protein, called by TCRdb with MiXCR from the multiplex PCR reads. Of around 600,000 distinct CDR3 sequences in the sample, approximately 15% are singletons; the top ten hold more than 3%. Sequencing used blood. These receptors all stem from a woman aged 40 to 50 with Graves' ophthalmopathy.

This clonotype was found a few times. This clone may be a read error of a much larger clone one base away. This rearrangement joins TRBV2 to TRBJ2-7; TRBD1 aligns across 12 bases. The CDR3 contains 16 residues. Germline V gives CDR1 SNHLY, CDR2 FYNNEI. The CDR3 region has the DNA TGTGCCAGCAGTCCAATCTCCGGGACAGGGGGCCGCGAGCAGCACTTC. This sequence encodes CASSPISGTGGREQHF.

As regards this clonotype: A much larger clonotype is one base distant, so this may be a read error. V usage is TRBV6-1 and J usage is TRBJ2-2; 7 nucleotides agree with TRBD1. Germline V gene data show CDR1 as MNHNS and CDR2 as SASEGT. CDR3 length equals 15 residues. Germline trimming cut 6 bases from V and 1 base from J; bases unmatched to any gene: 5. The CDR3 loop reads CASRAGTVNTGELFF. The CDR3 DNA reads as TGTGCCAGCAGAGCCGGGACAGTGAACACCGGGGAGCTGTTTTTT.